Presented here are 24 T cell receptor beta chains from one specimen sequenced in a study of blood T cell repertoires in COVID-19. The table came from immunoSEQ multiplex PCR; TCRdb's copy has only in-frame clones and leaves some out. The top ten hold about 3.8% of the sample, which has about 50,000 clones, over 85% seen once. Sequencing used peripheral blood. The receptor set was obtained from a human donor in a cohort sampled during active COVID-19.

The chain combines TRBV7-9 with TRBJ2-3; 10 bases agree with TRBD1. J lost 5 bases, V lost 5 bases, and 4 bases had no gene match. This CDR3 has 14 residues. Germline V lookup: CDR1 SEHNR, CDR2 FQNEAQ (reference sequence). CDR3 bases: TGTGCCAGCAGCCCCTGGGACAGGGGAGATACGCAGTATTTT. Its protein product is CASSPWDRGDTQYF.

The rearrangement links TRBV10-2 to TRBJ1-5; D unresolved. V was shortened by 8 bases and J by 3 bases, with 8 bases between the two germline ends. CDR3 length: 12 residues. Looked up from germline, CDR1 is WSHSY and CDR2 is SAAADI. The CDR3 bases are TGCGCCAGCGCCCACTCCAATCAGCCCCAGCATTTT. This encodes CASAHSNQPQHF.

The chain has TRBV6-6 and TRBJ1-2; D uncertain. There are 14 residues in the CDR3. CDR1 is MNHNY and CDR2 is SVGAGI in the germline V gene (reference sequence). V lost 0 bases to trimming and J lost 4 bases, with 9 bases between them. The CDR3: CASSYSKTAYGYTF. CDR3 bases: TGTGCCAGCAGTTACTCGAAGACTGCCTATGGCTACACCTTC.

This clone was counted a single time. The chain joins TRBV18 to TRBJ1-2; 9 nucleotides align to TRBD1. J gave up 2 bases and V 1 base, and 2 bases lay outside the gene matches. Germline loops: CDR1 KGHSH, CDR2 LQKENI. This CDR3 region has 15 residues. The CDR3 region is CASSPQGQGNYGYTF. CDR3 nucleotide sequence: TGTGCCAGCTCACCACAGGGACAGGGAAACTATGGCTACACCTTC.

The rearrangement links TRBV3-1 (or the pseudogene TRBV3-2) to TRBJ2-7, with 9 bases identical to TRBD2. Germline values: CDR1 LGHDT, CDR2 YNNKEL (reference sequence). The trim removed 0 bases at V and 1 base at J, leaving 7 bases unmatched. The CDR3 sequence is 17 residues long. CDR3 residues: CASSQELSSGISYEQYF. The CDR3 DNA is TGTGCCAGCAGCCAAGAACTGTCTAGCGGGATATCCTACGAGCAGTACTTC.

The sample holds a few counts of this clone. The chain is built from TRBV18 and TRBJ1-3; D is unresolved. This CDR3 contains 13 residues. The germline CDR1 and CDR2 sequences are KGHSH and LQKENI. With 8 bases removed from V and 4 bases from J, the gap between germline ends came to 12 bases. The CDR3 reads CASLRSSGNTIYF. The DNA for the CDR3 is TGTGCCAGCCTGAGGAGCTCAGGAAACACCATATATTTT. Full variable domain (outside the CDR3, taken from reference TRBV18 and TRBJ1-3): NAGVMQNPRHLVRRRGQEARLRCSPMKGHSHVYWYRQLPEEGLKFMVYLQKENIIDESGMPKERFSAEFPKEGPSILRIQQVVRGDSAAYFCASLRSSGNTIYFGEGSWLTVV.

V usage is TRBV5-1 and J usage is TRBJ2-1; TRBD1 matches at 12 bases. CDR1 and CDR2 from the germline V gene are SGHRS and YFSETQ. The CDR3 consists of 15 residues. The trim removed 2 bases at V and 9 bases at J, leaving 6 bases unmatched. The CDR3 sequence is CASSLPGQGAGEQFF. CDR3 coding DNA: TGCGCCAGCAGCTTACCGGGACAGGGGGCGGGTGAGCAGTTCTTC.

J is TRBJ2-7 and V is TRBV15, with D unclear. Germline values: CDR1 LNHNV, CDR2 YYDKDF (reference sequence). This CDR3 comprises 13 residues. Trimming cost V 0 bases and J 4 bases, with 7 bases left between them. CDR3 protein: CATSRDPSYEQYF. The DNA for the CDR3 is TGTGCCACCAGCAGAGACCCTTCTTACGAGCAGTACTTC.

CDR3 sequence: CASSPGTGTNQPQHF. The CDR3 DNA is TGCGCCAGCAGCCCAGGGACAGGGACCAATCAGCCCCAGCATTTT. V gene TRBV5-1 combines with J gene TRBJ1-5, with 9 bases aligning to TRBD1. From germline, CDR1 is SGHRS and CDR2 YFSETQ. The CDR3 is 15 residues long. V was pared by 4 bases and J by 3 bases, with 5 bases of the junction left unmatched.

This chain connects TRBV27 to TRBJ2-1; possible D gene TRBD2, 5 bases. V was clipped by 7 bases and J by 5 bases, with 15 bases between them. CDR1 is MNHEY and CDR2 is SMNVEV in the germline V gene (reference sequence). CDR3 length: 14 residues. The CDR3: CASTARLPDNEQFF. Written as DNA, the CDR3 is TGTGCCAGCACGGCGAGACTACCTGACAATGAGCAGTTCTTC.

CDR3 sequence (DNA): TGTGCCAGCTCACCGTCCTACCTTAGCACAGATACGCAGTATTTT. It yields the protein CASSPSYLSTDTQYF. V is TRBV18 and J is TRBJ2-3; no clear D gene. The CDR3 loop spans 15 amino acids. Germline lookup yields CDR1 KGHSH and CDR2 LQKENI. V was cut by 3 bases and J by 0 bases, with 10 bases left in between.

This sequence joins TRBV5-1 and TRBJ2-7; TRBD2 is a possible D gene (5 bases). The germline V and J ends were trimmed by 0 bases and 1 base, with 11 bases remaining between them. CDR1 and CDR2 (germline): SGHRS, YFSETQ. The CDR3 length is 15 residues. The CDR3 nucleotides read TGCGCCAGCAGCTTGGACTATGGGAGATCCTACGAGCAGTACGTC. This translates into CASSLDYGRSYEQYV.

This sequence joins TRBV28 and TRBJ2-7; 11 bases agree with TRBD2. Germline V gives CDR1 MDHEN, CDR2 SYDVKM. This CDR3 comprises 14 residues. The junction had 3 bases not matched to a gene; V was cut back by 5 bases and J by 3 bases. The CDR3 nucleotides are TGTGCCAGCAGTAGTGGGACTAGCGGCTACGAGCAGTACTTC. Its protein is CASSSGTSGYEQYF.

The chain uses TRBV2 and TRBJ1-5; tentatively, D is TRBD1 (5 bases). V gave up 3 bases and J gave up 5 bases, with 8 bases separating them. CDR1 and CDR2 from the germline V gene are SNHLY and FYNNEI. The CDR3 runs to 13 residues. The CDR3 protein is CASSDSGDQPQHF. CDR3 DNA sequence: TGTGCCAGCAGTGACTCGGGGGATCAGCCCCAGCATTTT.

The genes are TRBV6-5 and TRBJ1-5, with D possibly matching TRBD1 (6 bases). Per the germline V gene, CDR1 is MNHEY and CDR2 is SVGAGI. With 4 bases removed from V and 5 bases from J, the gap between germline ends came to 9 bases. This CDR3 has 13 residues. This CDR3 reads CASSSKGDQPQHF. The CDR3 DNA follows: TGTGCCAGCAGTTCGAAGGGGGATCAGCCCCAGCATTTT.

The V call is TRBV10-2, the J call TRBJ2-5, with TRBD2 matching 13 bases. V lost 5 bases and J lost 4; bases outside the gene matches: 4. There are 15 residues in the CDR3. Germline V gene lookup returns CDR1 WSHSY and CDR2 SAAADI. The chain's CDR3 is CASSSGTSGTETQYF. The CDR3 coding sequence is TGCGCCAGCAGTTCGGGGACTAGCGGGACAGAGACCCAGTACTTC.

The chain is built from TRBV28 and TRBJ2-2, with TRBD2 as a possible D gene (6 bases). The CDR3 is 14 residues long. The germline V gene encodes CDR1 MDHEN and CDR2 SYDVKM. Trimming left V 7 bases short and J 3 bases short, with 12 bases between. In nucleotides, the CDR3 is TGTGCCAGCAACGGCGGGATATACACCGGGGAGCTGTTTTTT. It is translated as CASNGGIYTGELFF.

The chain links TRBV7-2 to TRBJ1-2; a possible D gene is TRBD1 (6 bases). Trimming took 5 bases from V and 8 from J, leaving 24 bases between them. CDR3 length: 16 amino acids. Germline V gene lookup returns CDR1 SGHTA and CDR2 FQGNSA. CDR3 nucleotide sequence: TGTGCCAGCAGCGGGGGGGGCCTAACGTCGGATTTAGGCTACACCTTC. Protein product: CASSGGGLTSDLGYTF.

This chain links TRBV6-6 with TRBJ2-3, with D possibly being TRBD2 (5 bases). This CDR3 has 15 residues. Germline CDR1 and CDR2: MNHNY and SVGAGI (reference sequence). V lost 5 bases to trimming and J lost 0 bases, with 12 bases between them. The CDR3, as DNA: TGTGCCAGCAGTCAGCGGTTTACTAGCACAGATACGCAGTATTTT. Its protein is CASSQRFTSTDTQYF.

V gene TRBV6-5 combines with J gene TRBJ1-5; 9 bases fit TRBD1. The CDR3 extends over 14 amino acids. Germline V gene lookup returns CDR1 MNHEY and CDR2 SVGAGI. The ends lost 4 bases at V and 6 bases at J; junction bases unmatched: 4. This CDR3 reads CASSLQGASQPQHF. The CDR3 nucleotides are TGTGCCAGCAGTTTACAGGGGGCCTCTCAGCCCCAGCATTTT.

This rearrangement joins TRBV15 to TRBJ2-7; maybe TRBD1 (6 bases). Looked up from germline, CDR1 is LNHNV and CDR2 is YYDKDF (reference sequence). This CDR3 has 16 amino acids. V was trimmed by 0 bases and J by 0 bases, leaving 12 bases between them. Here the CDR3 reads CATSRDMSGHSYEQYV. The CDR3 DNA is TGTGCCACCAGCAGAGATATGTCGGGACACTCCTACGAGCAGTACGTC.

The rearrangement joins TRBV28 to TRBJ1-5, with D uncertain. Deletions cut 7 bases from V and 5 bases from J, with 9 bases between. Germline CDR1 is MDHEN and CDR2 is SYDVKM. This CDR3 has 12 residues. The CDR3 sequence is CASTISDQPQHF. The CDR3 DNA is TGTGCCAGCACTATTTCGGATCAGCCCCAGCATTTT.

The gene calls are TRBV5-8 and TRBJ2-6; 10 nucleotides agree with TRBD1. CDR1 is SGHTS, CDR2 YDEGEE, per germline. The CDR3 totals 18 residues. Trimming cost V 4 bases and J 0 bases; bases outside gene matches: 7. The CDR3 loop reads CASSGDRGHNSGANVLTF. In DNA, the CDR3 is TGTGCCAGCAGCGGGGACAGGGGACATAACTCTGGGGCCAACGTCCTGACTTTC.

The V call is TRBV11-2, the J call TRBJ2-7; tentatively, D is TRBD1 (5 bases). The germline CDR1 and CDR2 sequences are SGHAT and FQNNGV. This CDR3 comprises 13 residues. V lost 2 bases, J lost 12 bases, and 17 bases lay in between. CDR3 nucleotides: TGTGCCAGCAGCTTATCGGACACGACAGCCGCGTACGTC. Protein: CASSLSDTTAAYV.